This record covers a single TCR beta chain. This specimen comes from a study of blood T cell repertoires in COVID-19. Whole-study context: COVID-19 samples, acute and convalescent, were from the United States, Italy and Spain. PBMCs, B-cell-depleted T cells, or T cells provided the cDNA or gDNA that made up the material.

CDR1 is SEHNR, CDR2 FQNEAQ, per germline (reference sequence). V was shortened by 1 base and J by 0 bases, with 5 bases between the two germline ends. The CDR3 is 14 amino acids. In the source study's methods: Amplified reference gene primers provided the basis for estimating nucleated cell counts. TCRdb's copy holds only in-frame clones and misses some; the assay was immunoSEQ multiplex PCR. D and trimming come from the DNA, and the V and J calls and clone size come from that table. The sample has about 280,000 clones, roughly 85% seen once. This TCR derives from a man aged 45-65 years with active or convalescent COVID-19. The source material was peripheral blood. The chain recombines TRBV7-9 with TRBJ2-3, with no clear D. CDR3 amino acids: CASSLDRSTDTQYF. DNA of the CDR3: TGTGCCAGCAGCTTAGACAGAAGCACAGATACGCAGTATTTT.